The clone carrying this T cell receptor beta chain was counted once. Authors' data handling: Nucleated cell number was recorded as an estimate derived from reference gene primer amplification. Using immunoSEQ multiplex PCR, the repertoire was profiled, and TCRdb retains in-frame clones only, with some absent. Clonal size and the V and J genes are those of that table, whereas D and trimming came from the DNA. The sample has around 180,000 clones; over 70% are singletons. These data come from a study of blood T cell repertoires in COVID-19. The TCR originated in a man aged 60-69 years with active or convalescent COVID-19. Sequenced sample: peripheral blood.

CDR3 nucleotide sequence: TGTGCCAGCAGTTTATCTAACGGGGAGCTGTTTTTT. The encoded protein is CASSLSNGELFF. The chain has TRBV28 and TRBJ2-2; D not resolved. Trimming stripped 1 base from V and 7 bases from J, with 4 bases between. Germline lookup yields CDR1 MDHEN and CDR2 SYDVKM. This CDR3 has 12 residues. The whole variable domain, filled in from reference TRBV28 and TRBJ2-2, reads DVKVTQSSRYLVKRTGEKVFLECVQDMDHENMFWYRQDPGLGLRLIYFSYDVKMKEKGDIPEGYSVSREKKERFSLILESASTNQTSMYLCASSLSNGELFFGEGSRLTVL.